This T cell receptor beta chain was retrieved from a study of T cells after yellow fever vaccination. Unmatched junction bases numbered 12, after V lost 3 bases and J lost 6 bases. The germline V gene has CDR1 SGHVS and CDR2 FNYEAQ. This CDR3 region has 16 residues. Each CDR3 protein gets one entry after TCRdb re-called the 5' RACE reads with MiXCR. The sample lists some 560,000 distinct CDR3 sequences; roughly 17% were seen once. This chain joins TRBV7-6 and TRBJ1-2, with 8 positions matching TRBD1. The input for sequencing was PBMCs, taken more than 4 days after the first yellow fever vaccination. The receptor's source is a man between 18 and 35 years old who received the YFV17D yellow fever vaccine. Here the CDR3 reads CASSLTGAAGRDGYTF. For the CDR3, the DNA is TGTGCCAGCAGCTTGACAGGGGCCGCTGGTCGTGATGGCTACACCTTC.